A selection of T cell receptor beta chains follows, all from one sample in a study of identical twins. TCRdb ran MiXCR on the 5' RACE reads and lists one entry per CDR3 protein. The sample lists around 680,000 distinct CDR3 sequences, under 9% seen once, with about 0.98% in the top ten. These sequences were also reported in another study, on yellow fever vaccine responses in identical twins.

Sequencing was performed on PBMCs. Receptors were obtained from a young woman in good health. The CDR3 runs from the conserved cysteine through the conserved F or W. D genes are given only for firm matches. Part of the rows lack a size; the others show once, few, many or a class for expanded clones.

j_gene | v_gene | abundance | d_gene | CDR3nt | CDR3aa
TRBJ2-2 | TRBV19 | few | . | TGTGCCAGTAAAGCGGACACCGGGGAGCTGTTTTTT | CASKADTGELFF
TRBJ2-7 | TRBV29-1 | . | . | TGCAGCGTTGAAGTAGAGGGCGCGTCCTACGAGCAGTACTTC | CSVEVEGASYEQYF
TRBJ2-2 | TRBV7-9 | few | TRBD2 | TGTGCCAGCAGCTTAGCGGGGGACTACTATAACACCGGGGAGCTGTTTTTT | CASSLAGDYYNTGELFF
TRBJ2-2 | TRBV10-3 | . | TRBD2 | TGTGCCATCACGGGGGGTAACACCGGGGAGCTGTTTTTT | CAITGGNTGELFF
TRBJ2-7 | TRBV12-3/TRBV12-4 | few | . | TGTGCCAGCAGTCCTGGGACCCTGGGCGAGCAGTACTTC | CASSPGTLGEQYF
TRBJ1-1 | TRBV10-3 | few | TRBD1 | TGTGCCATCCACACTGCGGGACAGGGGGAGCCGGGCACTGAAGCTTTCTTT | CAIHTAGQGEPGTEAFF
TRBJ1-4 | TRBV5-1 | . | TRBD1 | TGCGCCAGCAGCGCACAGGGGAGTAGGGAAAAACTGTTTTTT | CASSAQGSREKLFF
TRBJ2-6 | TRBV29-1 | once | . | TGCAGCGTCGCGAGTACGACAGCGCACTCTGGGGCCAACGTCCTGACTTTC | CSVASTTAHSGANVLTF
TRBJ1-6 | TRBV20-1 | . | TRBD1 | TGCAGTGCTAGAGATCCTGTCCAGGGGGGAGAGTCACCCCTCCACTTT | CSARDPVQGGESPLHF
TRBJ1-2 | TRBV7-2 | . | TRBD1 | TGTGCCAGCAGCCCTAGGGGGACAGGGAGAAGAGGCTACACCTTC | CASSPRGTGRRGYTF
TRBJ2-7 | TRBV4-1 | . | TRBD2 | TGCGCCAGCAGCCAAGTAAGACTAGCGGGAGGAGCCTACGAGCAGTACTTC | CASSQVRLAGGAYEQYF
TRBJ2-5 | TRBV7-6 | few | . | TGTGCCAGCAGCTTAGAATATGAGGGGGACCAAGAGACCCAGTACTTC | CASSLEYEGDQETQYF